A single sample is the source of the 2 T cell receptor beta chains below, sequenced in a study of T cell repertoires in ileal Crohn's disease. This table comes from immunoSEQ multiplex PCR, and its TCRdb copy is limited to in-frame clones, with some not included. The sample carries roughly 7,000 clones, more than 85% recorded once. Sequenced: ileal tissue. These receptors originate from an adult with Crohn's disease.

The chain is built from TRBV28 and TRBJ2-5; no firm D call. With 3 bases removed from V and 7 bases from J, the gap between germline ends came to 12 bases. From germline, CDR1 is MDHEN and CDR2 SYDVKM. The CDR3 contains 13 residues. This chain's CDR3 is CASSLTGFGTQYF. CDR3 nucleotides: TGTGCCAGCAGTTTGACTGGATTTGGGACCCAGTACTTC.

The rearrangement links TRBV27 to TRBJ1-2; 9 bases match TRBD1. Germline lookup yields CDR1 MNHEY and CDR2 SMNVEV (reference sequence). The V and J ends lost 5 bases and 1 base, in that order; junction bases with no gene match: 5. The CDR3 is 15 amino acids. The CDR3: CASSLRQGGNYGYTF. The CDR3 DNA is TGTGCCAGCAGTCTTAGACAGGGGGGTAACTATGGCTACACCTTC.